This T cell receptor (beta chain) is drawn from a study of shared clonotypes between healthy human individuals. Study overall: Donors consisted of two women and a few men between 18 and 49. Overall study results and limits: In the sorted subsets, rarefaction showed sequencing was incomplete despite large depth.

Comments on this clone: The antigen is undetermined.

Across several immunoSEQ plates, the genomic DNA of each subset was split evenly. The protocol was immunoSEQ multiplex PCR, while the TCRdb copy is restricted to in-frame clones and leaves out a portion. The table has over a million clones, more than 95% seen once; the top ten hold approximately 1.1%. The source is a man aged 25-40 years in good health. Sequencing was carried out using naive CD4+ T cells sorted from blood. This sample's subset: CD45RA+ positively selected.

The CDR3 DNA follows: TGCAGCGGCGGGATTATGAACACTGAAGCTTTCTTT. It specifies CSGGIMNTEAFF. The rearrangement joins TRBV29-1 to TRBJ1-1; D is unresolved. This CDR3 has 12 amino acids. Germline CDR1 is SQVTM and CDR2 is ANQGSEA. V lost 7 bases to trimming and J lost 0 bases, with 9 bases between them.